The 8 T cell receptor beta chains presented below share a single source sample, sequenced in a study of blood T cell repertoires in COVID-19. The table came from immunoSEQ multiplex PCR; TCRdb's copy has only in-frame clones and leaves some out. The sample carries about 150,000 clones, more than 75% recorded once. The sequencing sample was made of peripheral blood. The receptors were gathered from a man aged 65-85 years with acute or convalescent COVID-19.

V gene TRBV30 combines with J gene TRBJ1-6; perhaps TRBD1 as D (5 bases). The CDR3 spans 13 residues. Trimming took off 5 bases at V and 8 bases at J, with 13 bases between the two ends. Per the germline V gene, CDR1 is GTSNPN and CDR2 is SVGIG (reference sequence). Here the CDR3 DNA reads TGTGCCTGGGAGTACCTCAGGGATTCACCCCTCCACTTT. It yields the protein CAWEYLRDSPLHF.

CDR3 sequence reads: CASNSGGRTDTQYF. The DNA for the CDR3 is TGTGCCAGCAATTCGGGAGGCCGGACAGATACGCAGTATTTT. The genes are TRBV28 and TRBJ2-3; 7 bases are shared with TRBD2. Trimming took 7 bases from V and 3 from J; bases not matched to a gene: 7. CDR3 length: 14 residues. In germline, CDR1 is MDHEN, CDR2 SYDVKM.

This clone was recorded once. V is TRBV2 and J is TRBJ1-5, with 9 bases lining up with TRBD1. The CDR3 runs to 16 residues. Germline CDR1 SNHLY, CDR2 FYNNEI. V lost 7 bases, J lost 1 base, and 8 bases stayed unmatched. The CDR3 is CASKGQGTGSNQPQHF. DNA for the CDR3: TGTGCCAGCAAGGGACAGGGTACTGGGAGCAATCAGCCCCAGCATTTT.

The chain links TRBV7-6 to TRBJ2-4; 7 nucleotides match TRBD2. CDR3 length: 17 residues. The germline V gene has CDR1 SGHVS and CDR2 FNYEAQ. V trimming: 5 bases; J trimming: 3 bases; junction bases outside the gene matches: 13. The CDR3 region has the DNA TGTGCCAGCAGCCCCGCTCGCCTCGGGGAGGGCAAAAACATTCAGTACTTC. Translated: CASSPARLGEGKNIQYF.

The chain recombines TRBV5-4 with TRBJ1-2; the match to TRBD1 covers 7 bases. With 6 bases clipped from V and 2 bases from J, the junction kept 7 bases outside the gene matches. Germline CDR1 is SGHNT and CDR2 is YYREEE (reference sequence). The CDR3 runs to 14 residues. The CDR3 sequence: CASTVRGGNYGYTF. CDR3 coding DNA: TGTGCCAGCACCGTGAGAGGGGGCAACTATGGCTACACCTTC.

This clone was detected only once. The CDR3 is CASSSLRTSGSSTDTQYF. CDR3 sequence (DNA): TGTGCCAGCAGTTCTCTCCGGACTAGCGGGAGTAGCACAGATACGCAGTATTTT. J is TRBJ2-3 and V is TRBV28; 13 nucleotides agree with TRBD2. The CDR3 runs to 18 residues. Germline CDR1 MDHEN, CDR2 SYDVKM. V dropped 4 bases and J dropped 0; count of bases not matched to a gene: 7. The entire variable domain, with the rest obtained from reference TRBV28 and TRBJ2-3, is as follows: DVKVTQSSRYLVKRTGEKVFLECVQDMDHENMFWYRQDPGLGLRLIYFSYDVKMKEKGDIPEGYSVSREKKERFSLILESASTNQTSMYLCASSSLRTSGSSTDTQYFGPGTRLTVL.

The chain combines TRBV5-1 with TRBJ2-7; 7 nucleotides line up with TRBD1. J lost 0 bases, V lost 3 bases, and 6 bases had no gene match. Germline V CDR1 and CDR2: SGHRS, YFSETQ. The CDR3 runs to 15 residues. The CDR3 reads CASSSLTGSSYEQYF. CDR3 nucleotides: TGCGCCAGCAGCTCTCTGACAGGGAGCTCCTACGAGCAGTACTTC.

This clone appeared once. CDR3 bases: TGTGCCAGCAGCGTAGCTACCGGACAGGGCCAAGAGACCCAGTACTTC. This translates into CASSVATGQGQETQYF. This chain joins TRBV9 and TRBJ2-5; 8 nucleotides agree with TRBD1. Germline assignment: CDR1 SGDLS and CDR2 YYNGEE. After removal of 0 bases from V and 1 base from J, the junction contained 5 bases not matched to a gene. The CDR3 covers 16 residues.